The T cell receptor beta chain under discussion was sequenced for a study of metastatic and nonmetastatic thyroid tumors. CDR1 and CDR2 from the germline V gene are DFQATT and SNEGSKA (reference sequence). The CDR3 runs to 14 residues. The ends were cut back, 3 bases at V and 4 bases at J, with 14 bases in the middle. There are many counts of this clone. Patients underwent thyroid surgery, and none had received any treatment before it. The authors' processing: It was from CDR3 differences across clinicopathological groups that a distant-metastasis classifier for papillary thyroid cancer was built. With MiXCR, TCRdb called clones anew from the PCR reads. Clone size and V and J calls follow TCRdb, not the original study. The sample lists about 25,000 clones, roughly 20% occurring once.

The chain recombines TRBV20-1 with TRBJ2-3; possible D gene TRBD2, 6 bases. The sequencing sample was made of adjacent normal tissue. The origin of this receptor is a female donor with papillary thyroid cancer or a benign thyroid nodule (not recorded which). Some clones in this sample may be carry-over from other donors' samples. Here the CDR3 reads CSASREPSADTQYF. The CDR3 DNA follows: TGCAGTGCTAGTCGGGAGCCCAGTGCAGATACGCAGTATTTT.